These 19 T cell receptor beta chains came from one sample sequenced in a study of CD8 T cells in ankylosing spondylitis. TCRdb fed the 5' RACE reads into MiXCR, producing one record per CDR3 protein. The sample yields a few hundred thousand distinct CDR3 sequences, 20% seen once. Sequencing used blood, either unsorted or a sorted T cell fraction (not recorded which). The receptors originated from a male donor with ankylosing spondylitis or in good health (not recorded which).

The CDR3: CASSPPDFYGYTF. For the CDR3, the DNA is TGTGCCAGCAGCCCCCCGGATTTCTATGGCTACACCTTC. The V and J genes are TRBV7-9 and TRBJ1-2; D remains ambiguous. Germline V gene sequence: CDR1 SEHNR, CDR2 FQNEAQ (reference sequence). V lost 5 bases to trimming and J lost 4 bases, with 11 bases between them. CDR3 length equals 13 residues.

V and J are TRBV6-2 or TRBV6-3 and TRBJ2-1; 10 bases line up with TRBD1. J gave up 4 bases and V 4 bases, and 19 bases lay outside the gene matches. CDR1 MNHEY and CDR2 SVGEGT come from the germline V gene. This CDR3 has 20 amino acids. For the CDR3, the DNA is TGTGCCAGCAGTTCCCTCGGAATGGGACAGGGGCCAATTCTATACAATGAGCAGTTCTTC. It encodes CASSSLGMGQGPILYNEQFF.

This sequence joins TRBV12-3 or TRBV12-4 and TRBJ2-2, with 7 nucleotides matching TRBD1. The CDR3 runs 16 residues. Losses at the gene ends were 5 bases for V and 7 bases for J; bases not matched to a gene: 13. CDR3 nucleotide sequence: TGTGCCAGCAGTCCATCGACAGGGCCCCTAGTCGGGGAGCTGTTTTTT. Its protein is CASSPSTGPLVGELFF.

CDR3 sequence reads: CATSITPGPQNEQFF. The CDR3 DNA reads as TGTGCCACCAGCATAACCCCGGGACCCCAAAATGAGCAGTTCTTC. The gene calls are TRBV15 and TRBJ2-1; either TRBD1 or TRBD2 may supply D (5 bases each). The CDR3 totals 15 residues. From germline, CDR1 is LNHNV and CDR2 YYDKDF (reference sequence). Deletions cut 4 bases from V and 7 bases from J, with 17 bases between.

The table lists this clonotype with many counts. The V gene is TRBV5-5, the J gene TRBJ2-1; 9 bases match TRBD2. The CDR3 loop spans 17 amino acids. V trimming: 4 bases; J trimming: 2 bases; junction bases outside the gene matches: 10. CDR1 and CDR2 from the germline V gene are SGHKS and YYEKEE (reference sequence). The CDR3: CASSTTLSGGAYNEQFF. The CDR3 coding sequence is TGTGCCAGCAGCACAACCCTTAGCGGGGGCGCCTACAATGAGCAGTTCTTC.

This clonotype occurred a few times. V is TRBV6-1 and J is TRBJ2-7; TRBD1 matches 8 bases. Germline assignment: CDR1 MNHNS and CDR2 SASEGT. The CDR3 has 14 residues. Losses at the gene ends were 3 bases for V and 2 bases for J; bases not matched to a gene: 3. Written as DNA, the CDR3 is TGTGCCAGCAGTGACAGGGGGCGTCCCTACGAGCAGTACTTC. Protein: CASSDRGRPYEQYF.

This clonotype has only a few counts. The rearrangement uses TRBV4-1 and TRBJ2-1; 12 nucleotides match TRBD2. The CDR3 loop spans 18 amino acids. V was clipped by 0 bases and J by 3 bases; unmatched bases: 6. The germline gives CDR1 MGHRA, CDR2 YSYEKL. The CDR3 nucleotides read TGCGCCAGCAGCCAAGATGCTAGCGGGGGGGCATACTACAATGAGCAGTTCTTC. Residues: CASSQDASGGAYYNEQFF.

This clonotype has only a few counts. V gene TRBV29-1 combines with J gene TRBJ2-7; 11 nucleotides agree with TRBD1. The CDR3 runs 12 residues. Germline V gives CDR1 SQVTM, CDR2 ANQGSEA. The CDR3 nucleotides read TGCGGTGGGACAGGGGGAGACTACGAGCAGTACTTC. This translates into CGGTGGDYEQYF.

This clonotype was seen ten or more times. This chain uses TRBV27 with TRBJ2-2; 11 bases line up with TRBD1. This CDR3 is built from 14 residues. The germline V gene has CDR1 MNHEY and CDR2 SMNVEV (reference sequence). V shed 5 bases and J 6 bases; nucleotides not matched to a gene: 2. CDR3 coding DNA: TGTGCCAGCAGTCCGGGACAGGGGGCCGGGGAGCTGTTTTTT. Translation: CASSPGQGAGELFF.

The V gene is TRBV4-2, the J gene TRBJ2-3; D is perhaps TRBD2 (5 bases). Trimming cost V 2 bases and J 0 bases, with 12 bases left between them. The germline CDR1 and CDR2 sequences are LGHNA and YNFKEQ. CDR3 size: 16 residues. The CDR3 region is CASSQKAAPSTDTQYF. In nucleotides, the CDR3 is TGTGCCAGCAGCCAAAAAGCGGCCCCTAGCACAGATACGCAGTATTTT.

This clonotype was found a few times. The rearrangement joins TRBV7-9 to TRBJ2-5, with unresolved D. Germline V lookup: CDR1 SEHNR, CDR2 FQNEAQ (reference sequence). Deletions cut 2 bases from V and 1 base from J, with 8 bases between. The CDR3 loop spans 14 amino acids. The CDR3 sequence: CASSLSRSQETQYF. The CDR3 DNA follows: TGTGCCAGCAGCTTATCCCGGTCCCAAGAGACCCAGTACTTC.

Only a few counts were recorded for this clonotype. The chain carries TRBV12-3 or TRBV12-4 and TRBJ1-3, with D unclear. The length of the CDR3 is 14 residues. Trimming pared 3 bases from V and 0 bases from J, leaving 6 bases between. CDR3 nucleotides: TGTGCCAGCAGTTTCGACGTCTCTGGAAACACCATATATTTT. This encodes CASSFDVSGNTIYF.

This clonotype was counted between two and nine times. The CDR3 bases are TGTGCCAGCAGCCTCACCGTCGGGGACGGAGATACGCAGTATTTT. Amino acids: CASSLTVGDGDTQYF. The V call is TRBV7-3, the J call TRBJ2-3; perhaps D is TRBD1 or TRBD2 (5 bases each). The V end lost 5 bases, the J end lost 5 bases, and 17 bases lay between the germline ends. The CDR3 sequence is 15 residues long. Germline CDR1 is SGHTA and CDR2 is FQGTGA.

The chain joins TRBV7-9 to TRBJ2-7; the match to TRBD2 covers 8 bases. The CDR3 spans 15 residues. Trimming cost V 0 bases and J 5 bases; bases outside gene matches: 6. Looked up from germline, CDR1 is SEHNR and CDR2 is FQNEAQ (reference sequence). The CDR3, as DNA: TGTGCCAGCAGCTTAGCCGGGGGGGCGAGTGACGAGCAGTACTTC. This sequence encodes CASSLAGGASDEQYF. Variable domain in full (rest from reference TRBV7-9 and TRBJ2-7): DTGVSQNPRHKITKRGQNVTFRCDPISEHNRLYWYRQTLGQGPEFLTYFQNEAQLEKSRLLSDRFSAERPKGSFSTLEIQRTEQGDSAMYLCASSLAGGASDEQYFGPGTRLTVT.

The rearrangement uses TRBV6-5 and TRBJ2-1; 8 bases map to TRBD1. In germline, CDR1 is MNHEY, CDR2 SVGAGI. Trimming removed 0 bases from V and 10 bases from J; junction bases left unmatched: 2. The CDR3 extends over 13 amino acids. CDR3 in DNA: TGTGCCAGCAGTTACTCCGACAGGGGAGAGCAGTTCTTC. As protein: CASSYSDRGEQFF.

J is TRBJ2-5 and V is TRBV11-1; possibly TRBD1 for D (6 bases). CDR1 and CDR2 from the germline V gene are SGHAT and FQDESV (reference sequence). The CDR3 is 18 amino acids. V lost 5 bases, J lost 5 bases, and 27 bases lay in between. CDR3 residues: CASSPPRMDRRLRETQYF. CDR3 nucleotide sequence: TGTGCCAGCAGCCCCCCACGGATGGACAGACGACTTAGGGAGACCCAGTACTTC.

The chain combines TRBV18 with TRBJ2-1; D perhaps matches TRBD1 (5 bases). Germline CDR1 reads KGHSH; CDR2 reads LQKENI. The ends were cut back, 2 bases at V and 0 bases at J, with 17 bases in the middle. The CDR3 has 18 amino acids. The CDR3 bases are TGTGCCAGCTCACCAGGTGTTGTAGGGGAAAGCTCCTACAATGAGCAGTTCTTC. Its translation is CASSPGVVGESSYNEQFF.

The gene calls are TRBV6-1 and TRBJ2-7; TRBD1 is a possible D gene (6 bases). Trimming shortened V by 2 bases and J by 3 bases, and 8 bases separated the two germline ends. The CDR3 totals 13 residues. The germline CDR1 and CDR2 sequences are MNHNS and SASEGT. CDR3 nucleotides: TGTGCCAGCAGTGAAACAGGGTTCTACGAGCAGTACTTC. Translation gives CASSETGFYEQYF.

Only a few counts were recorded for this clonotype. CDR3 nucleotide sequence: TGTGCCAGCAGCCAAGATCGCGGGGAATTTGTACATACGCAGTATTTT. Translation: CASSQDRGEFVHTQYF. J is TRBJ2-3 and V is TRBV3-1; D is possibly TRBD2 (6 bases). CDR3 size: 16 residues. Germline assignment: CDR1 LGHDT and CDR2 YNNKEL (reference sequence). With 0 bases removed from V and 7 bases from J, the gap between germline ends came to 17 bases.